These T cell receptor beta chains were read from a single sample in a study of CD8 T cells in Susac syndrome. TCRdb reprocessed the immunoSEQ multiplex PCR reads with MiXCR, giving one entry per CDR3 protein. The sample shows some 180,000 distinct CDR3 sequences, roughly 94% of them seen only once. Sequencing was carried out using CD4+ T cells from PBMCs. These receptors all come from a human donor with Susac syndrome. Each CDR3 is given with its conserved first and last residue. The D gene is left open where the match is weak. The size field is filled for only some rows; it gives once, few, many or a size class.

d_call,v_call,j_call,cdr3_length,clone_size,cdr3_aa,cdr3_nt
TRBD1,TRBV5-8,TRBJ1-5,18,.,CASSSWTGTGVMGQPQHF,TGTGCCAGCAGCTCCTGGACCGGGACAGGGGTGATGGGTCAGCCCCAGCATTTT
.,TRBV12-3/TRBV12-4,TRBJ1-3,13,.,CASFRAFGNTIYF,TGTGCCAGTTTCAGGGCATTTGGAAACACCATATATTTT
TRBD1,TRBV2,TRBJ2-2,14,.,CASRADRDTGELFF,TGTGCCAGCAGGGCTGACAGGGACACCGGGGAGCTGTTTTTT
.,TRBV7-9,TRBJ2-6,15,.,CASSLTVSGANVLTF,TGTGCCAGCAGCTTAACGGTCTCTGGGGCCAACGTCCTGACTTTC
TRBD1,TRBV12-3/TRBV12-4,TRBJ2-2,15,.,CASSWRQGYGGELFF,TGTGCCAGCAGTTGGCGACAGGGGTATGGCGGGGAGCTGTTTTTT
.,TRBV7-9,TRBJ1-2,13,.,CASNHRDIHGYTF,TGTGCCAGCAACCATCGGGACATTCATGGCTACACCTTC
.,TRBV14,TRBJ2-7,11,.,CASSQFYEQYF,TGTGCCAGCAGCCAATTCTACGAGCAGTACTTC
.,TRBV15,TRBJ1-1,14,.,CATSRDRGGREAFF,TGTGCCACCAGCAGAGATAGGGGCGGTAGGGAAGCTTTCTTT
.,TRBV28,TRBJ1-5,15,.,CASSKQGLINQPQHF,TGTGCCAGCAGTAAGCAGGGGCTTATCAATCAGCCCCAGCATTTT
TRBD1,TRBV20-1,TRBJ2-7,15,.,CSALPGTGGTYEQYF,TGCAGTGCGTTACCCGGGACAGGGGGTACCTACGAGCAGTACTTC
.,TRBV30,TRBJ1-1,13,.,CAWSVVLTTEAFF,TGTGCCTGGAGTGTAGTATTAACAACTGAAGCTTTCTTT
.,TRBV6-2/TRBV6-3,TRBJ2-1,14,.,CASREDWEVNEQFF,TGTGCCAGCAGGGAGGACTGGGAGGTCAATGAGCAGTTCTTC
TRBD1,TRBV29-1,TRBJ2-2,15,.,CSVGGGTENTGELFF,TGCAGCGTAGGAGGTGGGACAGAGAACACCGGGGAGCTGTTTTTT
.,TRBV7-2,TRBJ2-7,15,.,CASSLGGRNPYEQYF,TGTGCCAGCAGCTTAGGGGGCAGGAACCCCTACGAGCAGTACTTC
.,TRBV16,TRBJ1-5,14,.,CASSQSGVRQPQHF,TGTGCCAGCAGCCAGTCAGGGGTGAGGCAGCCCCAGCATTTT
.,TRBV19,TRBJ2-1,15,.,CASSIESGTYNEQFF,TGTGCCAGTAGTATAGAGTCGGGAACTTACAATGAGCAGTTCTTC
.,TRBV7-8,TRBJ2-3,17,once,CASTLGPGGVLTDTQYF,TGTGCCAGCACCCTGGGGCCGGGCGGGGTTCTCACAGATACGCAGTATTTT
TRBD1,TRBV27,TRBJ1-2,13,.,CASRLSGTGGYTF,TGTGCCAGCAGACTGTCCGGGACAGGAGGCTACACCTTC
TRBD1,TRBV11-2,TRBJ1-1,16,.,CASSTRDRGMNTEAFF,TGTGCCAGCAGCACCCGGGACAGAGGCATGAACACTGAAGCTTTCTTT
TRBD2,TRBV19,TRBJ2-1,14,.,CASSTGLAIGEQFF,TGTGCCAGTAGTACAGGACTAGCTATCGGTGAGCAGTTCTTC
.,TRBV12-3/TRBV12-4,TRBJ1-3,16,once,CASSSPQGYPGNTIYF,TGTGCCAGCAGTTCCCCCCAGGGGTACCCTGGAAACACCATATATTTT
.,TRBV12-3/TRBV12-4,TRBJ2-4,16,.,CASRLSRGNAKNIQYF,TGTGCCAGCAGGCTGTCAAGAGGGAACGCCAAAAACATTCAGTACTTC
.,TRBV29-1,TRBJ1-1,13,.,CSVEWGMNTEAFF,TGCAGCGTTGAATGGGGAATGAACACTGAAGCTTTCTTT
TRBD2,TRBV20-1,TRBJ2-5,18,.,CSASLASGSLLELETQYF,TGCAGTGCTAGTCTTGCTAGCGGGAGTCTTTTAGAGTTGGAGACCCAGTACTTC
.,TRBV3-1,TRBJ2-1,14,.,CASSQRGLYNEQFF,TGTGCCAGCAGCCAACGTGGGCTCTACAATGAGCAGTTCTTC
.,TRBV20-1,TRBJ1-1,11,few,CSARRSTEAFF,TGCAGTGCTAGGAGAAGCACTGAAGCTTTCTTT
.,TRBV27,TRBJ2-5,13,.,CASAREFGETQYF,TGTGCCAGTGCCAGGGAGTTCGGGGAGACCCAGTACTTC
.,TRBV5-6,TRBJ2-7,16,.,CASSSGRDPSVHEQYF,TGTGCCAGCAGCTCGGGCCGGGACCCCTCTGTTCACGAGCAGTACTTC
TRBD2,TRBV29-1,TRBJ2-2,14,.,CSGSLAGGVGELFF,TGCAGCGGTTCCCTAGCGGGAGGGGTCGGGGAGCTGTTTTTT
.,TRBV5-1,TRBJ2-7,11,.,CASSGGQEQYF,TGCGCCAGCAGCGGTGGACAGGAGCAGTACTTC
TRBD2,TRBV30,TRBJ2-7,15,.,CAWSWRLAGGHEQYF,TGTGCCTGGAGCTGGCGACTAGCGGGAGGTCACGAGCAGTACTTC
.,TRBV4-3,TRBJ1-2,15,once,CASSQSDSGAYGYTF,TGCGCCAGCAGCCAATCGGACAGCGGCGCCTATGGCTACACCTTC
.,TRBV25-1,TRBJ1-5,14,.,CASSEYGSNQPQHF,TGTGCCAGCAGTGAATACGGAAGCAATCAGCCCCAGCATTTT